These 4 T cell receptor beta chains share one sample of origin, sequenced in a study of shared clonotypes between healthy human individuals. The data were produced by immunoSEQ multiplex PCR, yet TCRdb's version contains in-frame clones alone and is incomplete. The sample holds under 1,100,000 clones; 78% are singletons and the top ten take roughly 0.57%. Sequenced material: memory CD4+ T cells from PBMCs. Specified subset: CD45RA-negative fraction. The receptors here all came from a young man in good health. Some clones in this sample may be carry-over from other donors' samples.

The chain couples TRBV5-4 to TRBJ2-6; 12 bases align to TRBD1. The germline V gene encodes CDR1 SGHNT and CDR2 YYREEE (reference sequence). This CDR3 has 18 residues. V lost 5 bases, J lost 4 bases, and 10 bases stayed unmatched. The CDR3 sequence: CASRAGTGGADGANVLTF. CDR3 coding DNA: TGTGCCAGCAGGGCGGGGACAGGGGGCGCGGACGGGGCCAACGTCCTGACTTTC.

The chain recombines TRBV18 with TRBJ2-3; 7 bases fit TRBD1. With V trimmed by 2 bases and J by 5 bases, 4 bases remained unmatched. The V gene's germline CDR1 is KGHSH and CDR2 LQKENI. The CDR3 runs 14 residues. In DNA form, the CDR3 reads TGTGCCAGCTCACCAGGACAGGTTCAAGATACGCAGTATTTT. As protein: CASSPGQVQDTQYF. Complete variable domain (other parts from reference TRBV18 and TRBJ2-3): NAGVMQNPRHLVRRRGQEARLRCSPMKGHSHVYWYRQLPEEGLKFMVYLQKENIIDESGMPKERFSAEFPKEGPSILRIQQVVRGDSAAYFCASSPGQVQDTQYFGPGTRLTVL.

This clone was recorded once. The V and J genes are TRBV2 and TRBJ2-7; 10 bases match TRBD1. J lost 5 bases, V lost 2 bases, and 3 bases had no gene match. This CDR3 spans 14 amino acids. Per the germline V gene, CDR1 is SNHLY and CDR2 is FYNNEI. CDR3 amino acids: CASSEMTGGHEQYF. CDR3 in DNA: TGTGCCAGCAGTGAAATGACAGGGGGCCACGAGCAGTACTTC.

J is TRBJ2-3 and V is TRBV5-8; D ambiguous. The V end was cut by 2 bases, the J end by 1 base, with 5 bases between. In germline, CDR1 is SGHTS, CDR2 YDEGEE. The CDR3 has 13 amino acids. The CDR3: CASSFGGTDTQYF. The DNA of the CDR3 is TGTGCCAGCAGCTTTGGGGGCACAGATACGCAGTATTTT.